Shown below are 18 T cell receptor beta chains from a single sample sequenced in a study of shared clonotypes between healthy human individuals. Using immunoSEQ multiplex PCR, the repertoire was profiled, and TCRdb retains in-frame clones only, with some absent. The sample yields about 2.1 million clones, 90% to 95% seen once. Cells designated naive CD8 were CD45RO-negative and were positively selected for CCR7, with terminally differentiated effector memory CD45RA+ cells excluded. The sequenced sample was naive CD8+ T cells from PBMCs. Receptors originate from a man aged 18 to 30 in good health. Some clones in this sample may be carry-over from other donors' samples.

The chain joins TRBV30 to TRBJ2-3; D is unresolved. Germline loops: CDR1 GTSNPN, CDR2 SVGIG (reference sequence). The CDR3 totals 15 residues. Trimming took 0 bases from V and 9 from J, leaving 19 bases between them. The CDR3 nucleotides read TGTGCCTGGAGTGTACGTTTGGTCGGTAGGGTCACGCAGTATTTT. Protein: CAWSVRLVGRVTQYF.

This clone was detected once. The rearrangement links TRBV28 to TRBJ1-3; D uncertain. V was clipped by 3 bases and J by 6 bases, with 12 bases between them. The CDR3 is 14 amino acids. Germline V gives CDR1 MDHEN, CDR2 SYDVKM. The CDR3 is CASSFMQIENTIYF. The CDR3 DNA follows: TGTGCCAGCAGTTTTATGCAGATAGAAAACACCATATATTTT.

The J gene is TRBJ2-2, the V gene TRBV7-9; 9 bases match TRBD1. With V trimmed by 3 bases and J by 7 bases, 15 bases remained unmatched. CDR1 is SEHNR, CDR2 FQNEAQ, per germline (reference sequence). The CDR3 loop spans 18 amino acids. The CDR3 DNA follows: TGTGCCAGCAGCTTGTCGGTTTCGGGACAGGGTTATGTCGGGGAGCTGTTTTTT. This encodes CASSLSVSGQGYVGELFF.

The CDR3 protein is CASSLDRDINEKLFF. CDR3 coding DNA: TGCGCCAGCAGCTTGGACCGGGACATTAATGAAAAACTGTTTTTT. The chain joins TRBV5-1 to TRBJ1-4, with D possibly TRBD1 on 6 matching bases. This CDR3 contains 15 residues. Trimming took 0 bases from V and 4 from J, leaving 10 bases between them. CDR1 is SGHRS and CDR2 is YFSETQ in the germline V gene.

The rearrangement links TRBV19 to TRBJ2-3, with D unclear. V was cut by 5 bases and J by 3 bases, with 15 bases left in between. CDR1 and CDR2 (germline): LNHDA, SQIVND (reference sequence). There are 15 residues in the CDR3. The CDR3: CASSQRVRWTDTQYF. The CDR3 DNA is TGTGCCAGTAGTCAACGGGTAAGATGGACAGATACGCAGTATTTT.

This chain joins TRBV14 and TRBJ1-1; D perhaps matches TRBD1 (5 bases). Trimming cost V 6 bases and J 3 bases, with 14 bases left between them. The CDR3 covers 14 residues. The germline gives CDR1 SGHDN, CDR2 FVKESK. CDR3 bases: TGTGCCAGCAGTCTGAGGGACTCCTACACTGAAGCTTTCTTT. Residues: CASSLRDSYTEAFF.

This sequence joins TRBV7-8 and TRBJ2-7; 7 nucleotides match TRBD2. V lost 1 base to trimming and J lost 2 bases; unmatched junction nucleotides: 5. Germline V gene lookup returns CDR1 SGHVS and CDR2 FQNEAQ. This CDR3 is built from 15 residues. The CDR3 nucleotides are TGTGCCAGCAGCTTAGTGGGAGGGGCACCCTACGAGCAGTACTTC. Encoded protein: CASSLVGGAPYEQYF.

This clone has only a few counts. This sequence joins TRBV2 and TRBJ1-1, with no clear D. Germline V gene sequence: CDR1 SNHLY, CDR2 FYNNEI. CDR3 length equals 14 residues. V was shortened by 4 bases and J by 1 base, with 10 bases between the two germline ends. Written as DNA, the CDR3 is TGTGCCAGCAGTGTCTGGCGGGGGAACACTGAAGCTTTCTTT. Encoded protein: CASSVWRGNTEAFF.

The gene calls are TRBV18 and TRBJ2-6; TRBD2 is a possible D gene (5 bases). This CDR3 is 18 amino acids long. Germline CDR1 and CDR2: KGHSH and LQKENI. The V gene lost 3 bases and the J gene lost 0 bases, with 15 bases spanning the gap. CDR3 region: CASSPGYRLSSGANVLTF. In DNA, the CDR3 is TGTGCCAGCTCACCGGGATACAGACTAAGCTCTGGGGCCAACGTCCTGACTTTC. Together with reference TRBV18 and TRBJ2-6, the CDR3 gives the full variable domain: NAGVMQNPRHLVRRRGQEARLRCSPMKGHSHVYWYRQLPEEGLKFMVYLQKENIIDESGMPKERFSAEFPKEGPSILRIQQVVRGDSAAYFCASSPGYRLSSGANVLTFGAGSRLTVL.

This clone appeared a single time. DNA for the CDR3: TGTGCCAGCAGCTCCGAAGACACAGAGGCCCGAACTTTCTTT. Translating it yields CASSSEDTEARTFF. The V gene is TRBV7-6, the J gene TRBJ1-1; D not certain. Deletions cut 4 bases from V and 12 bases from J, with 21 bases between. Looked up from germline, CDR1 is SGHVS and CDR2 is FNYEAQ. The CDR3 loop spans 14 amino acids.

This rearrangement joins TRBV7-7 to TRBJ2-1; 14 bases agree with TRBD2. V was pared by 5 bases and J by 8 bases, with 5 bases of the junction left unmatched. Germline V gene data show CDR1 as SSHAT and CDR2 as FNYEAQ (reference sequence). The CDR3 has 15 residues. The CDR3 DNA is TGTGCCAGCAGCCAAGGGACTAGCGGGAGATATGAGCAGTTCTTC. Translating it yields CASSQGTSGRYEQFF.

Of note for this clone: Other DNA sequences within the sample encode an identical CDR3. The CDR3 protein is CASSPRGGVNTEAFF. DNA for the CDR3: TGTGCCAGCAGTCCTAGGGGTGGGGTAAACACTGAAGCTTTCTTT. The J gene is TRBJ1-1, the V gene TRBV27; tentatively, D is TRBD1 (5 bases). This CDR3 region has 15 residues. The germline CDR1 and CDR2 sequences are MNHEY and SMNVEV (reference sequence). V lost 5 bases, J lost 2 bases, and 15 bases lay in between.

The chain employs TRBV9 and TRBJ2-7, with D tentatively TRBD2 (6 bases). Looked up from germline, CDR1 is SGDLS and CDR2 is YYNGEE. Trimming cost V 3 bases and J 2 bases, with 12 bases left between them. The CDR3 runs to 14 residues. CDR3 coding DNA: TGTGCCAGCAGCGCAACCCCTAGCGCCTACGAGCAGTACTTC. It yields the protein CASSATPSAYEQYF.

The J gene is TRBJ2-3, the V gene TRBV28; 10 nucleotides line up with TRBD2. The length of the CDR3 is 20 residues. Trimming removed 2 bases from V and 0 bases from J; junction bases left unmatched: 14. Germline-derived CDR1 and CDR2 are MDHEN and SYDVKM. CDR3 nucleotides: TGTGCCAGCAGTTTAGCGGCAGTCGGACTAGCGGAGCTCAGCACAGATACGCAGTATTTT. Residues: CASSLAAVGLAELSTDTQYF.

The J gene is TRBJ1-2, the V gene TRBV7-8, with D hard to call. Germline V gene data show CDR1 as SGHVS and CDR2 as FQNEAQ. Trimming took off 5 bases at V and 0 bases at J, with 10 bases between the two ends. The CDR3 consists of 14 residues. This CDR3 reads CASSPPTANYGYTF. The CDR3 DNA sequence: TGTGCCAGCAGCCCACCCACGGCTAACTATGGCTACACCTTC.

This rearrangement joins TRBV2 to TRBJ2-5; D is uncertain. The CDR3 runs 9 residues. CDR1 is SNHLY, CDR2 FYNNEI, per germline. Trimming removed 8 bases at V and 4 bases at J, with 2 bases between. CDR3 DNA sequence: TGTGCCAGCGTAGAGACCCAGTACTTC. Translated, it gives CASVETQYF.

The CDR3 DNA reads TGTGCCAGCAGCGCCCCGGGACCCACCCCGAATGAGCAGTTCTTC. Protein: CASSAPGPTPNEQFF. This chain links TRBV7-8 with TRBJ2-1, with D perhaps given as TRBD1 or TRBD2 (5 bases each). This CDR3 has 15 amino acids. Germline V lookup: CDR1 SGHVS, CDR2 FQNEAQ. Trimming left V 5 bases short and J 7 bases short, with 18 bases between.

This clone has just one count. The chain carries TRBV5-1 and TRBJ1-4; D remains unclear. This CDR3 is built from 13 residues. V lost 0 bases and J 9 bases, leaving 9 bases between the germline ends. Per germline, CDR1 SGHRS and CDR2 YFSETQ. The CDR3 coding sequence is TGCGCCAGCAGCTTGGCTCCGGACCAAAAACTGTTTTTT. Translating gives CASSLAPDQKLFF.